Below are 16 T cell receptor beta chains sequenced from a single sample in a study of T cell responses to AZD1222 COVID-19 vaccine. Assay used: immunoSEQ multiplex PCR; TCRdb lists only in-frame clones, some missing. This table has roughly 180,000 clones, 90% to 95% appearing once. Sequenced material: peripheral blood, taken 28 days after the second AZD1222 dose. All receptors come from an adult who received the AZD1222 COVID-19 vaccine.

The chain recombines TRBV6-5 with TRBJ2-7; no definite D call. This CDR3 is built from 14 residues. Germline V gene lookup returns CDR1 MNHEY and CDR2 SVGAGI. V was shortened by 6 bases and J by 0 bases, with 12 bases between the two germline ends. The chain's CDR3 is CASSRTIPSYEQYF. The CDR3 region has the DNA TGTGCCAGCAGCCGGACGATACCCTCCTACGAGCAGTACTTC.

The chain is built from TRBV19 and TRBJ2-7, with a weak D call TRBD2 (6 bases). Germline lookup yields CDR1 LNHDA and CDR2 SQIVND (reference sequence). V lost 4 bases and J lost 6, with 10 bases in between. This CDR3 is 12 amino acids long. In DNA, the CDR3 is TGTGCCAGTAGTAGGGGGGTCTCCGAGCAGTACTTC. It codes for CASSRGVSEQYF. Variable domain in full (rest from reference TRBV19 and TRBJ2-7): DGGITQSPKYLFRKEGQNVTLSCEQNLNHDAMYWYRQDPGQGLRLIYYSQIVNDFQKGDIAEGYSVSREKKESFPLTVTSAQKNPTAFYLCASSRGVSEQYFGPGTRLTVT.

The V call is TRBV11-2, the J call TRBJ1-2, with D hard to call. The CDR3 totals 19 residues. CDR1 and CDR2 from the germline V gene are SGHAT and FQNNGV. V was cut by 5 bases and J by 1 base, with 26 bases left in between. The CDR3 DNA is TGTGCCAGCAGCCTGAACATGGCCCTCTCCGGCCTATTTAACTATGGCTACACCTTC. Translated, it gives CASSLNMALSGLFNYGYTF.

The CDR3 region is CAGVGYGEQFF. The CDR3 DNA is TGTGCCGGGGTCGGGTACGGTGAGCAGTTCTTC. V is TRBV7-9 and J is TRBJ2-1; D unclear. Trimming shortened V by 11 bases and J by 9 bases, and 14 bases separated the two germline ends. This CDR3 has 11 amino acids. Germline values: CDR1 SEHNR, CDR2 FQNEAQ (reference sequence).

The chain recombines TRBV5-5 with TRBJ1-6; D is uncertain. Deletions cut 4 bases from V and 0 bases from J, with 11 bases between. There are 16 residues in the CDR3. Germline V lookup: CDR1 SGHKS, CDR2 YYEKEE (reference sequence). This chain's CDR3 is CASSPAWSSYNSPLHF. The CDR3 DNA is TGTGCCAGCAGCCCAGCATGGAGCTCCTATAATTCACCCCTCCACTTT.

This clone was picked up one time. The chain uses TRBV7-2 and TRBJ1-5, with D maybe TRBD1 (6 bases). The germline V gene has CDR1 SGHTA and CDR2 FQGNSA. The CDR3 covers 18 residues. V was clipped by 2 bases and J by 7 bases, with 24 bases between them. This CDR3 is CASSLTWGRGALGQPQHF. In DNA form, the CDR3 reads TGTGCCAGCAGCTTAACCTGGGGCAGGGGAGCCCTGGGGCAGCCCCAGCATTTT. The complete variable domain, with remaining parts taken from reference TRBV7-2 and TRBJ1-5, reads GAGVSQSPSNKVTEKGKDVELRCDPISGHTALYWYRQSLGQGLEFLIYFQGNSAPDKSGLPSDRFSAERTGGSVSTLTIQRTQQEDSAVYLCASSLTWGRGALGQPQHFGDGTRLSIL.

This CDR3 is CASSLLPGGELFF. In DNA, the CDR3 is TGTGCCAGCAGTTTATTGCCGGGCGGGGAGCTGTTTTTT. The J gene is TRBJ2-2, the V gene TRBV12-3 or TRBV12-4; D not certain. Trimming stripped 2 bases from V and 7 bases from J, with 8 bases between. This CDR3 spans 13 amino acids.

V usage is TRBV24-1 and J usage is TRBJ2-2; 8 bases line up with TRBD1. Germline assignment: CDR1 KGHDR and CDR2 SFDVKD. With V trimmed by 5 bases and J by 5 bases, 6 bases remained unmatched. The CDR3 spans 15 residues. The chain's CDR3 is CATSGPGQETGELFF. CDR3 coding DNA: TGTGCCACCAGTGGTCCGGGACAGGAGACCGGGGAGCTGTTTTTT.

V gene TRBV14 combines with J gene TRBJ2-7, with 7 positions matching TRBD2. The CDR3 has 15 residues. Unmatched junction bases numbered 3, after V lost 1 base and J lost 0 bases. CDR1 SGHDN and CDR2 FVKESK come from the germline V gene. CDR3 sequence reads: CASSQGLAASYEQYF. CDR3 DNA: TGTGCCAGCAGCCAAGGGCTAGCGGCCTCCTACGAGCAGTACTTC.

Only one count was recorded for this clone. The genes are TRBV28 and TRBJ1-2; no clear D. The CDR3 spans 12 residues. CDR1 and CDR2 from the germline V gene are MDHEN and SYDVKM. Deletions cut 5 bases from V and 4 bases from J, with 8 bases between. The CDR3 here is CASSPRIYGYTF. The CDR3 DNA reads as TGTGCCAGCAGTCCACGGATCTATGGCTACACCTTC.

This clone was recorded once. This rearrangement joins TRBV9 to TRBJ2-1; 10 nucleotides align to TRBD2. V lost 4 bases, J lost 3 bases, and 7 bases stayed unmatched. In germline, CDR1 is SGDLS, CDR2 YYNGEE. The CDR3 has 16 residues. CDR3 residues: CASSPSGRAGYNEQFF. The CDR3 DNA follows: TGTGCCAGCAGCCCCAGCGGGAGGGCCGGCTACAATGAGCAGTTCTTC.

The chain joins TRBV10-3 to TRBJ2-7, with a weak D call TRBD2 (5 bases). In germline, CDR1 is ENHRY, CDR2 SYGVKD. Between the trimmed V and J ends, which lost 5 bases and 4 bases, there was a span of 12 bases. The CDR3 has 13 amino acids. This CDR3 reads CAISKGLIYEQYF. CDR3 coding DNA: TGTGCCATCAGTAAAGGACTTATTTACGAGCAGTACTTC.

This chain uses TRBV4-3 with TRBJ1-3; D not certain. Germline V CDR1 and CDR2: LGHNA, YSLEER. The V end was cut by 0 bases, the J end by 0 bases, with 12 bases between. The CDR3 spans 17 residues. CDR3 amino acids: CASSQDATTSSGNTIYF. As DNA, the CDR3 is TGCGCCAGCAGCCAAGATGCTACGACGTCCTCTGGAAACACCATATATTTT.

The CDR3 loop is CASSKLSGSSYNEQFF. CDR3 coding DNA: TGTGCCAGCAGCAAACTAAGCGGGAGCTCCTACAATGAGCAGTTCTTC. V is TRBV21-1 and J is TRBJ2-1; the DNA was not compared with TRBD2, the D call given in the table. TRBV21-1 is marked as a pseudogene. This CDR3 spans 16 amino acids.

This chain uses TRBV19 with TRBJ2-7, with TRBD2 matching 8 bases. CDR1 is LNHDA and CDR2 is SQIVND in the germline V gene (reference sequence). CDR3 size: 11 residues. Germline trimming cut 6 bases from V and 6 bases from J; bases unmatched to any gene: 1. The CDR3 DNA reads as TGTGCCAGTAGGGCGGGGGGCGAGCAGTACTTC. It specifies CASRAGGEQYF. Together with reference TRBV19 and TRBJ2-7, the CDR3 gives the full variable domain: DGGITQSPKYLFRKEGQNVTLSCEQNLNHDAMYWYRQDPGQGLRLIYYSQIVNDFQKGDIAEGYSVSREKKESFPLTVTSAQKNPTAFYLCASRAGGEQYFGPGTRLTVT.

This clone was detected only once. The rearrangement joins TRBV28 to TRBJ1-6; 9 bases align to TRBD1. V lost 7 bases, J lost 6 bases, and 4 bases stayed unmatched. This CDR3 region has 14 residues. CDR1 and CDR2 from the germline V gene are MDHEN and SYDVKM. CDR3 region: CASTETGGNSPLHF. The CDR3, as DNA: TGTGCCAGCACTGAGACAGGGGGTAATTCACCCCTCCACTTT.